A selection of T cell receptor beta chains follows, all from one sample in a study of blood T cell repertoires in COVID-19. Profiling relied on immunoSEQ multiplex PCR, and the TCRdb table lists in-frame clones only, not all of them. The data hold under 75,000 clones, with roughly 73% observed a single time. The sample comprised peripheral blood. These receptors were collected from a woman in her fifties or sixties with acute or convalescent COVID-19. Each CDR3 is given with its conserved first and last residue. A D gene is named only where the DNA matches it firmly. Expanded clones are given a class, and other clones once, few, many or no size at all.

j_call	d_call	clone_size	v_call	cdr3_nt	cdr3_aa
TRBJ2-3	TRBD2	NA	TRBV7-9	TGTGCCAGCAGCTTACGACGACTAGCGGGGGGCCTAAGCACAGATACGCAGTATTTT	CASSLRRLAGGLSTDTQYF
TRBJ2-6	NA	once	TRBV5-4	TGTGCCAGCAGCACTTGGGGCGCAGGGGCCAACGTCCTGACTTTC	CASSTWGAGANVLTF
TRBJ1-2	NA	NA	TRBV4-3	TGCGCCAGCAGCCAAGATTCTTATGGGCTCGGAGGCTACACCTTC	CASSQDSYGLGGYTF
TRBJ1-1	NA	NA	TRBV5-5	TGTGCCAGCAGCCCAGTGGGGGGTTATACTGAAGCTTTCTTT	CASSPVGGYTEAFF
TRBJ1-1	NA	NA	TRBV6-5	TGTGCCAGCAGCGGGGTTGGGTTGAACACTGAAGCTTTCTTT	CASSGVGLNTEAFF
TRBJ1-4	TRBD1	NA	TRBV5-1	TGCGCCAGCAGCTTGGCTTTGGACTTTCAGGGGGATGAAAAACTGTTTTTT	CASSLALDFQGDEKLFF
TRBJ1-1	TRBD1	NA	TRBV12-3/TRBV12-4	TGTGCCAGCAGTCGACCCGGGACAGCTGAAGCTTTCTTT	CASSRPGTAEAFF
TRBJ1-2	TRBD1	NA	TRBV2	TGTGCCAGCGGTCCTCTACAGGGGCAAGTTGGCTACACCTTC	CASGPLQGQVGYTF
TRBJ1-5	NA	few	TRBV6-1	TGTGCCAGCAGTGAAACAGATCCTAGCAATCAGCCCCAGCATTTT	CASSETDPSNQPQHF
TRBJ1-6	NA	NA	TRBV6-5	TGTGCCAGCAGGGTCAGGGATGTTTCACCCCTCCACTTT	CASRVRDVSPLHF
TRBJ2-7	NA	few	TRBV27	TGTGCCAGCGGAGGACGTACGTCCTACGAGCAGTACTTC	CASGGRTSYEQYF
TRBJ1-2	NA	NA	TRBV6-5	TGTGCCAGCTGTAGGACAGAAAGCGATGGCTACACCTTC	CASCRTESDGYTF
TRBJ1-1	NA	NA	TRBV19	TGTGCCAGTAGTCTAAACTCCAGGGAGGCGCATGCTTTCTTT	CASSLNSREAHAFF
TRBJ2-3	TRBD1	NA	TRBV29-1	TGCACCTTCGGAACAGGGGGTCGGGATACGCAGTATTTT	CTFGTGGRDTQYF
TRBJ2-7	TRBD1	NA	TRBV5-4	TGTGCCAGCAGCTTGCAGGGGGTCGCCGAGCAGTACTTC	CASSLQGVAEQYF
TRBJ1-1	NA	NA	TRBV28	TGTGCCAGCAGTTTTTACGGAAGGAGGGGAAACACTGAAGCTTTCTTT	CASSFYGRRGNTEAFF
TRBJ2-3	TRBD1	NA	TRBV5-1	TGCGCCAGCGGCAAAGGGGGCGAAGATACGCAGTATTTT	CASGKGGEDTQYF
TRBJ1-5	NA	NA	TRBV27	TGTGCCAGCAGTTTATCTTCGTACAGGGATCCCCGGGAGCCCCAGCATTTT	CASSLSSYRDPREPQHF
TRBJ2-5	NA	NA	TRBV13	TGTGCCAGCAGCTTCCGGGAGCTACAAGAGACCCAGTACTTC	CASSFRELQETQYF
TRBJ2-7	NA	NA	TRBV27	TGTGCCAGCAGTCCAGGACTGTCCTACGAGCAGTACTTC	CASSPGLSYEQYF
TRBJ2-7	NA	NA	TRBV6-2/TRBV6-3	TGTGCCAGCAGTCGGAGAGTCTCCTACGAGCAGTACTTC	CASSRRVSYEQYF
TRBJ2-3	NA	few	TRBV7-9	TGTGCCAGCAGCTTAGCCCTCGCAGATACGCAGTATTTT	CASSLALADTQYF
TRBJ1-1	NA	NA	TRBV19	TGTGCCAGTAGTTGGGCAGGCACTGAAGCTTTCTTT	CASSWAGTEAFF
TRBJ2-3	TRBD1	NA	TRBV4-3	TGCGCCAGCAGCCATGTCACCGGGACAGGGTTGGATATGCAGTATTTT	CASSHVTGTGLDMQYF
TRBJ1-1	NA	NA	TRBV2	TGTGCCAGCAATCGTATGGGTTGGAGCACTGAAGCTTTCTTT	CASNRMGWSTEAFF
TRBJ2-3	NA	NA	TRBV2	TGTGCCAGCAGTGAAGCGCAACTAGCTACAGATACGCAGTATTTT	CASSEAQLATDTQYF
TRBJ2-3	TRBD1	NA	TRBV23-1	TGCGCCAGCAGCGGACAGGGCCTAGATACGCAGTATTTT	CASSGQGLDTQYF
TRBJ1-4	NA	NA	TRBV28	TGTGCCAGCAGTTCCCGCAGGGGACTGTTTTTT	CASSSRRGLFF
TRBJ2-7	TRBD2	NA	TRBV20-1	TGCAGTGCTAGTAGGGGGACCGGGACTAGCGCTTACGATGAGCAGTACTTC	CSASRGTGTSAYDEQYF
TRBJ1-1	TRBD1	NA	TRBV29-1	TGCAGCGTCGGCGACAGGGTGGCTGAAGCTTTCTTT	CSVGDRVAEAFF
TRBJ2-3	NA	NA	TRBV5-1	TGCGCCAGCAGGGAGTTTGGGAGCACAGATACGCAGTATTTT	CASREFGSTDTQYF